This T cell receptor (beta chain) was identified during a study of T-cell reconstitution after alpha-beta-depleted transplantation in children. Study-level findings and limits: Several hundred expanded graft clones reportedly gave rise to the alpha-beta T cells present about two months after transplant. Most T-cell counts and diversity one year after the transplant came from T cells that were newly produced. Recipient T cells and thymic progenitors that survived gave rise to the high TCRbeta diversity observed at day 60 in some patients.

A note on this clonotype: Its antigen is unknown.

Deletions cut 1 base from V and 12 bases from J, with 7 bases between. Germline V gives CDR1 GTSNPN, CDR2 SVGIG (reference sequence). CDR3 size: 10 residues. Preparation of the TCRbeta library was carried out with unique molecular identifiers. TCRdb re-called the PCR reads through MiXCR, storing one row per CDR3 protein. Altogether hundreds of thousands of distinct CDR3 sequences are present, 15% to 20% being singletons, with the ten largest covering about 41%. This sequence originates from a male patient aged 2-10 years who had a stem cell transplant for acute lymphoblastic leukemia, so the T cells may come from the graft donor. The chain has TRBV30 and TRBJ2-1; D remains unclear. The specimen comprised PBMCs, mostly from graft donor cells, sampled 360 days after TCRalphabeta/CD19-depleted stem cell transplant. CDR3 amino acids: CAWSAEAQFF. In DNA form, the CDR3 reads TGTGCCTGGAGTGCCGAAGCGCAGTTCTTC.